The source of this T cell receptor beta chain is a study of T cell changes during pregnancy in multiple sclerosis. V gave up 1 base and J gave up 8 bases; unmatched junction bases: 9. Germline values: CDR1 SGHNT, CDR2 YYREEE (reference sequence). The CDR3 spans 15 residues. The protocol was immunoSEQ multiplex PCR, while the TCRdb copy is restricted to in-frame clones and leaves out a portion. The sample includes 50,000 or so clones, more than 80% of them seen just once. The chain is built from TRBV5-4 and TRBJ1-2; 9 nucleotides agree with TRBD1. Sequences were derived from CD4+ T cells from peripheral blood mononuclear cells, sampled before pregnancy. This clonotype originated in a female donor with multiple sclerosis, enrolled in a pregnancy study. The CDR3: CASSLRDRVEIGYTF. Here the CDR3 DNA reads TGTGCCAGCAGCTTGCGGGACAGGGTCGAAATAGGCTACACCTTC.